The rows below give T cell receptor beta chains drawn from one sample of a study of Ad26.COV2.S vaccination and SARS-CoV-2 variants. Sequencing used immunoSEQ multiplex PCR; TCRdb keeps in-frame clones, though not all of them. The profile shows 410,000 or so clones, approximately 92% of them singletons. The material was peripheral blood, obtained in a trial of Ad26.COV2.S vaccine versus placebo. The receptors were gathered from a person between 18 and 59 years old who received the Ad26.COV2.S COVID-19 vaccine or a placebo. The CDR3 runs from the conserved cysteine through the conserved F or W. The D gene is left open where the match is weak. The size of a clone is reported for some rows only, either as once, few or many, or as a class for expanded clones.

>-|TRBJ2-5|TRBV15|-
CATSRVREQETQYF
TGTGCCACCAGCAGAGTCCGGGAGCAAGAGACCCAGTACTTC
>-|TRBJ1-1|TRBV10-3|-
CAISEGNTEAFF
TGTGCCATCAGTGAGGGAAACACTGAAGCTTTCTTT
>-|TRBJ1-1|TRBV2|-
CASNRYRNTEAFF
TGTGCCAGCAATAGATACAGGAACACTGAAGCTTTCTTT
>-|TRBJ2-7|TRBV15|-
CATSRDQQDRDF
TGTGCCACCAGCAGAGATCAACAGGATAGGGACTTC
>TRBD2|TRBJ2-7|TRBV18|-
CASSPLGGNEQYF
TGTGCCAGCTCACCACTCGGGGGGAACGAGCAGTACTTC
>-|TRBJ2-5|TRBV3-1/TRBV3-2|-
CASSAGQRQETQYF
TGTGCCAGCAGCGCAGGACAACGCCAAGAGACCCAGTACTTC
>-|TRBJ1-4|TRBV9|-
CASSGRESNEKLFF
TGTGCCAGCAGCGGAAGGGAATCCAATGAAAAACTGTTTTTT
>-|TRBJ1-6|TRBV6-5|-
CASTNLQTYNSPLHF
TGTGCCAGCACCAACCTTCAGACCTATAATTCACCCCTCCACTTT
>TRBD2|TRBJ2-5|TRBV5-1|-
CASSQQRGGQAQYF
TGCGCCAGCAGCCAACAGCGGGGAGGGCAGGCCCAGTACTTC
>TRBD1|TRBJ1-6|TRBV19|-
CASSGLDRGKSPLHF
TGTGCCAGTAGTGGCCTAGACAGGGGGAAATCACCCCTCCACTTT
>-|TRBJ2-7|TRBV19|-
CASSKQGLYEQYF
TGTGCCAGTAGTAAACAGGGATTATACGAGCAGTACTTC
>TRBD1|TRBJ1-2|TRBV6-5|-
CASSQPRQGGYTF
TGTGCCAGCAGTCAACCGCGACAGGGAGGCTACACCTTC
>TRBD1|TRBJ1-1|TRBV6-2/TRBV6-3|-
CASSFLQGGNTEAFF
TGTGCCAGCAGTTTCCTACAGGGGGGAAACACTGAAGCTTTCTTT
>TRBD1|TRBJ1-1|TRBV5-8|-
CASSVGQLNTEAFF
TGTGCCAGCAGTGTGGGACAGCTGAACACTGAAGCTTTCTTT
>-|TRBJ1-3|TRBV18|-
CASFPMQGPGNTIYF
TGTGCCAGCTTCCCAATGCAGGGACCTGGAAACACCATATATTTT
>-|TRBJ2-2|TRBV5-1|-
CASVPDGNTGELFF
TGCGCCAGCGTCCCCGACGGAAACACCGGGGAGCTGTTTTTT
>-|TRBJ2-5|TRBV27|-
CASSPQRTLYQETQYF
TGTGCCAGCAGTCCCCAGAGGACACTGTACCAAGAGACCCAGTACTTC
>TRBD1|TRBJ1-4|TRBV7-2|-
CASSLQGEGPGKLFF
TGTGCCAGCAGCTTACAGGGGGAGGGTCCGGGAAAACTGTTTTTT
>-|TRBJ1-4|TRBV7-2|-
CASSSLLGLGNEKLFF
TGTGCCAGCAGCTCCCTCTTGGGGCTCGGTAATGAAAAACTGTTTTTT
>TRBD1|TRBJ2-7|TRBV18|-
CASSPRDRGAYEQYF
TGTGCCAGCTCACCTCGGGACAGGGGAGCCTACGAGCAGTACTTC
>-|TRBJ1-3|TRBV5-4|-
CASSSRWGPGGNTIYF
TGTGCCAGCAGCTCCAGATGGGGACCGGGCGGAAACACCATATATTTT
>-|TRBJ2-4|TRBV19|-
CASRAQGGVAKNIQYF
TGTGCCAGTAGGGCGCAGGGTGGGGTAGCCAAAAACATTCAGTACTTC
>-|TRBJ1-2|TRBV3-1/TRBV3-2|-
CASSQRADWHGYTF
TGTGCCAGCAGCCAACGGGCAGACTGGCATGGCTACACCTTC
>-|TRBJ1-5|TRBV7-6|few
CASSLAGPGSNQPQHF
TGTGCCAGCAGCTTAGCAGGGCCAGGAAGCAATCAGCCCCAGCATTTT
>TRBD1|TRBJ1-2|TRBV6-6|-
CASSYSGQAYGYTF
TGTGCCAGCAGTTACTCGGGACAGGCCTATGGCTACACCTTC
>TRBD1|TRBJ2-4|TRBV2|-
CASSEEAGGAKNIQYF
TGTGCCAGCAGTGAAGAGGCAGGGGGTGCCAAAAACATTCAGTACTTC
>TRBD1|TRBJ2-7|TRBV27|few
CASSFSFGTGTYEQYF
TGTGCCAGCAGTTTCTCCTTCGGGACAGGGACCTACGAGCAGTACTTC
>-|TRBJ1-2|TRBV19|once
CASSTSLGYTF
TGTGCCAGTAGTACGTCTTTAGGCTACACCTTC
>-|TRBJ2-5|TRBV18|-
CASSLTTGIGETQYF
TGTGCCAGCTCACTGACTACAGGGATAGGAGAGACCCAGTACTTC
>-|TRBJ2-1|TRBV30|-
CAWSARTHNEQFF
TGTGCCTGGAGTGCGCGAACTCACAATGAGCAGTTCTTC